These 17 T cell receptor beta chains were sequenced from one sample in a study of CD8 T cells in ankylosing spondylitis. TCRdb processed the 5' RACE reads anew with MiXCR; each CDR3 protein has one entry. Counted here are 200,000 to 300,000 distinct CDR3 sequences, 10% to 13% occurring once; the ten biggest clones make up 2.6%. The sample consisted of blood, either unsorted or a sorted T cell fraction (not recorded which). All receptors come from a male donor with ankylosing spondylitis or in good health (not recorded which).

In its sample, this clonotype was seen many times. The J gene is TRBJ2-1, the V gene TRBV5-1, with 9 bases matching TRBD1. The CDR3 loop spans 15 amino acids. Trimming at V came to 4 bases and at J to 2 bases, leaving 4 bases not matched to a gene. From germline, CDR1 is SGHRS and CDR2 YFSETQ. The CDR3 here is CASSRDRAAYNEQFF. The CDR3 region has the DNA TGCGCCAGCAGCAGGGACAGGGCCGCCTACAATGAGCAGTTCTTC.

This clonotype was picked up many times. This chain uses TRBV7-2 with TRBJ2-1; 10 nucleotides align to TRBD2. This CDR3 region has 15 residues. Trimming took 5 bases from V and 7 from J; bases not matched to a gene: 8. In germline, CDR1 is SGHTA, CDR2 FQGNSA. CDR3 coding DNA: TGTGCCAGCAGCAGGAGCGGGGGGGCGATTAATGAGCAGTTCTTC. This gives the protein CASSRSGGAINEQFF.

Ten or more counts support this clonotype. The rearrangement uses TRBV29-1 and TRBJ2-5; weak D call: TRBD1 (5 bases). V lost 5 bases and J 1 base, leaving 11 bases between the germline ends. Germline CDR1 SQVTM, CDR2 ANQGSEA. The CDR3 loop spans 13 amino acids. The CDR3 DNA sequence: TGCAGCGTTCCCCAGGGCCCCCAAGAGACCCAGTACTTC. It specifies CSVPQGPQETQYF. Together with reference TRBV29-1 and TRBJ2-5, the CDR3 gives the full variable domain: SAVISQKPSRDICQRGTSLTIQCQVDSQVTMMFWYRQQPGQSLTLIATANQGSEATYESGFVIDKFPISRPNLTFSTLTVSNMSPEDSSIYLCSVPQGPQETQYFGPGTRLLVL.

This clonotype was found many times. This chain links TRBV30 with TRBJ2-4; 9 positions agree with TRBD1. Unmatched junction bases numbered 10, after V lost 5 bases and J lost 5 bases. CDR3 length: 15 amino acids. Per the germline V gene, CDR1 is GTSNPN and CDR2 is SVGIG (reference sequence). CDR3 residues: CAWGRGQGVQNIQYF. CDR3 nucleotide sequence: TGTGCCTGGGGGAGGGGACAGGGCGTCCAAAACATTCAGTACTTC.

The rearrangement uses TRBV20-1 and TRBJ1-1; possibly TRBD1 for D (5 bases). Germline loops: CDR1 DFQATT, CDR2 SNEGSKA (reference sequence). The CDR3 runs to 12 residues. V was trimmed by 2 bases and J by 3 bases, leaving 7 bases between them. The chain's CDR3 is CSARLQDTEAFF. The CDR3, as DNA: TGCAGTGCTAGATTACAGGACACTGAAGCTTTCTTT.

The table lists this clonotype with many counts. J is TRBJ2-1 and V is TRBV5-1; 11 bases map to TRBD1. The germline gives CDR1 SGHRS, CDR2 YFSETQ. With 7 bases clipped from V and 6 bases from J, the junction kept 9 bases outside the gene matches. This CDR3 has 15 amino acids. CDR3 bases: TGCGCCAGCCGCCTAGGACAGGGGGCGAGCAATGAGCAGTTCTTC. Protein product: CASRLGQGASNEQFF. The variable domain in full, completed from reference TRBV5-1 and TRBJ2-1, reads KAGVTQTPRYLIKTRGQQVTLSCSPISGHRSVSWYQQTPGQGLQFLFEYFSETQRNKGNFPGRFSGRQFSNSRSEMNVSTLELGDSALYLCASRLGQGASNEQFFGPGTRLTVL.

This clonotype was detected ten times or more. The chain employs TRBV24-1 and TRBJ2-2, with D uncertain. Trimming removed 4 bases at V and 2 bases at J, with 7 bases between. The CDR3 is 14 amino acids. CDR1 is KGHDR and CDR2 is SFDVKD in the germline V gene. In DNA, the CDR3 is TGTGCCACCAGTGAGGGGATCAACACCGGGGAGCTGTTTTTT. It translates to CATSEGINTGELFF.

The gene calls are TRBV18 and TRBJ1-1; perhaps TRBD1 as D (5 bases). The CDR3 is 15 amino acids. Germline loops: CDR1 KGHSH, CDR2 LQKENI. V lost 4 bases and J lost 1, with 13 bases in between. The CDR3 loop is CASSREQGTNTEAFF. The CDR3 nucleotides are TGTGCCAGCTCACGCGAGCAGGGAACGAACACTGAAGCTTTCTTT.

This clonotype was found many times. J is TRBJ2-3 and V is TRBV4-1, with 8 bases lining up with TRBD2. CDR3 length: 16 residues. V was pared by 5 bases and J by 2 bases, with 9 bases of the junction left unmatched. Germline CDR1 reads MGHRA; CDR2 reads YSYEKL. The CDR3 bases are TGCGCCAGCAGCTCCTCAGCGGGGGTGGTCACAGATACGCAGTATTTT. Its translation is CASSSSAGVVTDTQYF.

The chain is built from TRBV5-6 and TRBJ2-1; the D is unclear. CDR1 is SGHDT, CDR2 YYEEEE, per germline. There are 13 residues in the CDR3. Deletions cut 1 base from V and 7 bases from J, with 9 bases between. The CDR3 sequence: CASSLYFTNEQFF. Here the CDR3 DNA reads TGTGCCAGCAGCTTGTACTTTACGAATGAGCAGTTCTTC.

This clonotype has ten or more counts. J is TRBJ2-2 and V is TRBV7-9; 7 bases are shared with TRBD2. The CDR3 extends over 12 amino acids. Trimming took 5 bases from V and 9 from J; bases not matched to a gene: 3. From germline, CDR1 is SEHNR and CDR2 FQNEAQ (reference sequence). The CDR3 bases are TGTGCCAGCAGCCGGGACTATTGGGAGCTGTTTTTT. This sequence encodes CASSRDYWELFF.

The genes are TRBV3-1 and TRBJ1-1; TRBD1 matches at 7 bases. Germline V gives CDR1 LGHDT, CDR2 YNNKEL (reference sequence). CDR3 length: 16 residues. With 0 bases clipped from V and 4 bases from J, the junction kept 8 bases outside the gene matches. The chain's CDR3 is CASSQDIPTGVTEAFF. The CDR3 bases are TGTGCCAGCAGCCAAGATATCCCTACAGGGGTCACTGAAGCTTTCTTT.

A word on this clonotype: Germline is not matched at one junction end, which may reflect a read error. The gene calls are TRBV27 and TRBJ2-7; 9 nucleotides agree with TRBD2. CDR1 is MNHEY, CDR2 SMNVEV, per germline (reference sequence). The CDR3 totals 14 residues. DNA for the CDR3: TGTGCCAGCGGTTTGGGGACTAGCCCCTACGAGCAGTACTTC. This codes for CASGLGTSPYEQYF.

This clonotype was seen ten or more times. V and J are TRBV14 and TRBJ2-5; D is undetermined. V dropped 1 base and J dropped 5 bases, with 11 bases sitting between them. This CDR3 is built from 14 residues. The V gene's germline CDR1 is SGHDN and CDR2 FVKESK. The CDR3 region has the DNA TGTGCCAGCAGCCAAGCTCTCAATGTGGAGACCCAGTACTTC. Translated: CASSQALNVETQYF.

The rearrangement links TRBV18 to TRBJ1-3, with D unresolved. CDR3 length: 13 amino acids. Germline V gene sequence: CDR1 KGHSH, CDR2 LQKENI. The germline V and J ends were trimmed by 2 bases and 3 bases, with 5 bases remaining between them. CDR3 loop: CASSPGGGNTIYF. The DNA for the CDR3 is TGTGCCAGCTCACCAGGAGGTGGAAACACCATATATTTT.

This clonotype turned up a few times. The rearrangement links TRBV7-2 to TRBJ1-2, with TRBD1 matching over 7 bases. The CDR3 runs 14 residues. The V and J ends lost 5 bases and 2 bases, in that order; junction bases with no gene match: 5. The germline V gene has CDR1 SGHTA and CDR2 FQGNSA. CDR3 loop: CASSTLQGNYGYTF. Written as DNA, the CDR3 is TGTGCCAGCAGCACTCTACAGGGGAACTATGGCTACACCTTC.

This clonotype was observed many times. The V and J genes are TRBV27 and TRBJ2-5; D not resolved. Germline V gene lookup returns CDR1 MNHEY and CDR2 SMNVEV (reference sequence). This CDR3 is 11 amino acids long. V was trimmed by 3 bases and J by 5 bases, leaving 4 bases between them. CDR3 protein: CASSFAETQYF. CDR3 coding DNA: TGTGCCAGCAGTTTTGCGGAGACCCAGTACTTC.